What follows are 5 T cell receptor beta chains derived from one specimen sequenced in a study of blood T cell repertoires in COVID-19. Assay used: immunoSEQ multiplex PCR; TCRdb lists only in-frame clones, some missing. The sample consists of about 310,000 clones, 90% of them appearing once. The material sequenced was peripheral blood. These receptors were taken from a woman aged 25 to 39 with COVID-19, enrolled during active disease.

This sequence joins TRBV28 and TRBJ2-1; D call uncertain. Germline V CDR1 and CDR2: MDHEN, SYDVKM. The CDR3 extends over 16 amino acids. V was cut by 5 bases and J by 4 bases, with 18 bases left in between. CDR3: CASSPNLEYGYNEQFF. The DNA of the CDR3 is TGTGCCAGCAGTCCAAATCTGGAGTATGGGTACAATGAGCAGTTCTTC. Full variable domain (rest looked up from reference TRBV28 and TRBJ2-1): DVKVTQSSRYLVKRTGEKVFLECVQDMDHENMFWYRQDPGLGLRLIYFSYDVKMKEKGDIPEGYSVSREKKERFSLILESASTNQTSMYLCASSPNLEYGYNEQFFGPGTRLTVL.

This rearrangement joins TRBV2 to TRBJ2-5; the match to TRBD2 covers 9 bases. V was clipped by 3 bases and J by 7 bases; unmatched bases: 9. From germline, CDR1 is SNHLY and CDR2 FYNNEI. CDR3 size: 15 residues. DNA of the CDR3: TGTGCCAGCAGTGAGCTAGCGGGAAGCTTCGGGACCCAGTACTTC. Residues: CASSELAGSFGTQYF.

The chain recombines TRBV2 with TRBJ2-7, with D unclear. The CDR3 is made up of 15 amino acids. V was pared by 7 bases and J by 1 base, with 17 bases between. CDR1 is SNHLY and CDR2 is FYNNEI in the germline V gene. The CDR3 DNA reads as TGTGCCAGCACCCGATTGGGCTGGAATTCCTACGAGCAGTACTTC. This encodes CASTRLGWNSYEQYF.

The chain links TRBV19 to TRBJ1-3; 7 nucleotides align to TRBD1. The germline CDR1 and CDR2 sequences are LNHDA and SQIVND (reference sequence). With 7 bases clipped from V and 4 bases from J, the junction kept 4 bases outside the gene matches. The CDR3 is 13 amino acids. The CDR3 DNA reads TGTGCCAGTACTTGGGACAGAGGAAACACCATATATTTT. Amino acid sequence: CASTWDRGNTIYF. Supplemented by reference TRBV19 and TRBJ1-3, the full variable domain reads DGGITQSPKYLFRKEGQNVTLSCEQNLNHDAMYWYRQDPGQGLRLIYYSQIVNDFQKGDIAEGYSVSREKKESFPLTVTSAQKNPTAFYLCASTWDRGNTIYFGEGSWLTVV.

The rearrangement uses TRBV24-1 and TRBJ1-2, with a possible D match to TRBD1 (5 bases). The CDR3 runs 12 residues. V shed 12 bases and J shed 3 bases, with 13 bases lying between them. In germline, CDR1 is KGHDR, CDR2 SFDVKD. The CDR3: CAAASGDYGYTF. In DNA form, the CDR3 reads TGTGCCGCGGCCTCGGGGGACTATGGCTACACCTTC.